Sequencing of this TCR beta chain was carried out in a study of T cell responses to AZD1222 COVID-19 vaccine. Study results and limitations: It should be noted that donors were predominantly white British and more often female, and clonal diversity was possibly underestimated. After two AZD1222 doses, spike-specific TCR breadth and depth rose versus day 0. No day 14 peak samples; only post-peak repertoires were characterized. At baseline, just five or six AZD1222 recipients tested seropositive.

The CDR3 is made up of 15 amino acids. V was pared by 4 bases and J by 7 bases, with 3 bases of the junction left unmatched. Germline values: CDR1 MGHDK, CDR2 SYGVNS. This table comes from immunoSEQ multiplex PCR, and its TCRdb copy is limited to in-frame clones, with some not included. Of around 150,000 clones listed, about 92% are singletons. This clone occurred once. Its matching antigen is unknown. The gene calls are TRBV25-1 and TRBJ2-1; 14 nucleotides agree with TRBD2. This receptor was taken from an adult who received the AZD1222 COVID-19 vaccine. The starting material was peripheral blood, obtained 28 days after the second AZD1222 dose. The CDR3 protein is CASSGGLAGVNEQFF. In DNA form, the CDR3 reads TGTGCCAGCAGTGGGGGACTAGCGGGAGTTAATGAGCAGTTCTTC. Using reference TRBV25-1 and TRBJ2-1 for the parts outside the CDR3, the full variable domain is EADIYQTPRYLVIGTGKKITLECSQTMGHDKMYWYQQDPGMELHLIHYSYGVNSTEKGDLSSESTVSRIRTEHFPLTLESARPSHTSQYLCASSGGLAGVNEQFFGPGTRLTVL.